The 28 T cell receptor beta chains below all came from one sample that was sequenced in a study of blood T cell repertoires in COVID-19. Clones were sequenced by immunoSEQ multiplex PCR, and TCRdb holds only the in-frame ones, with some missing. The table lists 140,000 or so clones, over 70% of them singletons, with 30% to 45% in the top ten. Material: peripheral blood. The receptors derive from a man aged 50 to 59 who had recovered from COVID-19.

V gene TRBV6-5 combines with J gene TRBJ1-6; weak D call: TRBD1 (5 bases). The V end was cut by 0 bases, the J end by 8 bases, with 14 bases between. The CDR3 loop spans 16 amino acids. Germline V CDR1 and CDR2: MNHEY, SVGAGI. CDR3: CASSYSDGAWHSPLHF. In DNA, the CDR3 is TGTGCCAGCAGTTACTCTGATGGGGCCTGGCATTCACCCCTCCACTTT.

In its sample, this clone was seen a few times. The chain joins TRBV5-1 to TRBJ1-2; D might be TRBD1 (5 bases). V gave up 4 bases and J gave up 4 bases, with 14 bases separating them. The CDR3 length is 14 residues. Germline V gene lookup returns CDR1 SGHRS and CDR2 YFSETQ. CDR3 sequence reads: CASSTGGRIYGYTF. DNA for the CDR3: TGCGCCAGCAGCACCGGGGGGAGGATCTATGGCTACACCTTC.

The genes are TRBV6-5 and TRBJ2-3; TRBD2 might be the D (6 bases). Trimming took off 2 bases at V and 2 bases at J, with 11 bases between the two ends. CDR1 is MNHEY, CDR2 SVGAGI, per germline. The CDR3 spans 15 residues. The CDR3 spells CASSYAPGDTDTQYF. CDR3 nucleotide sequence: TGTGCCAGCAGTTACGCACCGGGAGACACAGATACGCAGTATTTT.

The chain links TRBV2 to TRBJ1-4, with 9 bases fitting TRBD1. With 7 bases clipped from V and 5 bases from J, the junction kept 5 bases outside the gene matches. Germline CDR1 SNHLY, CDR2 FYNNEI. The CDR3 runs 14 residues. The CDR3 reads CASIGQGRNEKLFF. DNA of the CDR3: TGTGCCAGCATCGGACAGGGGCGGAATGAAAAACTGTTTTTT.

The V call is TRBV4-1, the J call TRBJ2-5, with 8 bases identical to TRBD2. The junction had 7 bases not matched to a gene; V was cut back by 2 bases and J by 2 bases. This CDR3 has 16 residues. Germline CDR1 is MGHRA and CDR2 is YSYEKL. Here the CDR3 reads CASSQFTSGPQETQYF. CDR3 sequence (DNA): TGCGCCAGCAGCCAATTTACTAGCGGCCCTCAAGAGACCCAGTACTTC.

The rearrangement uses TRBV5-6 and TRBJ2-6; perhaps TRBD1 as D (5 bases). The CDR3 has 16 residues. Germline V gene sequence: CDR1 SGHDT, CDR2 YYEEEE. V lost 3 bases and J lost 0, with 10 bases in between. The CDR3 region is CASSSIDSSGANVLTF. CDR3 nucleotides: TGTGCCAGCAGCTCAATCGACAGCTCTGGGGCCAACGTCCTGACTTTC. Full variable domain (remainder filled in from reference TRBV5-6 and TRBJ2-6): DAGVTQSPTHLIKTRGQQVTLRCSPKSGHDTVSWYQQALGQGPQFIFQYYEEEERQRGNFPDRFSGHQFPNYSSELNVNALLLGDSALYLCASSSIDSSGANVLTFGAGSRLTVL.

J is TRBJ2-7 and V is TRBV11-3, with 10 positions matching TRBD1. Germline CDR1 reads SGHNT; CDR2 reads YENEEA. CDR3 length: 17 amino acids. J was trimmed by 5 bases and V by 0 bases; bases with no gene match: 10. The chain's CDR3 is CASSLDGITGQGNEQYF. The CDR3 DNA reads as TGTGCCAGCAGCTTAGATGGCATAACGGGACAGGGGAACGAGCAGTACTTC.

The gene calls are TRBV29-1 and TRBJ1-1; weak D call: TRBD1 (6 bases). Germline V gene data show CDR1 as SQVTM and CDR2 as ANQGSEA. This CDR3 is 14 amino acids long. Trimming left V 7 bases short and J 5 bases short, with 20 bases between. CDR3: CSDIPGVPGTEAFF. The CDR3 DNA reads as TGCAGCGACATCCCAGGGGTACCGGGGACTGAAGCTTTCTTT.

Only a few counts were recorded for this clone. V gene TRBV7-8 combines with J gene TRBJ2-7; 7 bases are shared with TRBD1. This CDR3 region has 15 residues. V shed 2 bases and J 0 bases; nucleotides not matched to a gene: 4. Germline V gene sequence: CDR1 SGHVS, CDR2 FQNEAQ. CDR3 coding DNA: TGTGCCAGCAGCTTAAACCGGGACAGCTCCTACGAGCAGTACTTC. Translating gives CASSLNRDSSYEQYF.

J is TRBJ2-3 and V is TRBV11-2, with D tentatively TRBD2 (5 bases). The germline gives CDR1 SGHAT, CDR2 FQNNGV. The CDR3 is 18 amino acids. V was pared by 3 bases and J by 2 bases, with 21 bases between. The CDR3: CASSLEVRRLAYTDTQYF. Here the CDR3 DNA reads TGTGCCAGCAGCTTGGAGGTCCGGCGGTTAGCGTACACAGATACGCAGTATTTT.

The chain joins TRBV27 to TRBJ2-3; 9 bases fit TRBD2. Germline-derived CDR1 and CDR2 are MNHEY and SMNVEV (reference sequence). CDR3 size: 17 residues. The ends lost 8 bases at V and 6 bases at J; junction bases unmatched: 18. The CDR3 sequence is CASQRAPSAGGRDTQYF. CDR3 in DNA: TGTGCCAGCCAACGGGCCCCCTCAGCGGGGGGCAGGGATACGCAGTATTTT.

The chain is built from TRBV29-1 and TRBJ2-1; TRBD2 might be the D (6 bases). Germline CDR1 reads SQVTM; CDR2 reads ANQGSEA. V shed 5 bases and J shed 4 bases, with 12 bases lying between them. This CDR3 is 13 amino acids long. The CDR3 is CSVIRDSYNEQFF. The CDR3 DNA reads TGCAGCGTTATAAGGGACTCTTACAATGAGCAGTTCTTC.

This rearrangement joins TRBV11-3 to TRBJ2-1; TRBD1 aligns across 8 bases. The CDR3 is made up of 16 amino acids. The V segment lost 5 bases and the J segment 0 bases; nucleotides outside the gene matches: 6. Per the germline V gene, CDR1 is SGHNT and CDR2 is YENEEA. CDR3 DNA sequence: TGTGCCAGCAGCCTCCACAGGGGGTTCTCCTACAATGAGCAGTTCTTC. Translated, it gives CASSLHRGFSYNEQFF.

The genes are TRBV18 and TRBJ1-6; D may be TRBD1 (5 bases). Per the germline V gene, CDR1 is KGHSH and CDR2 is LQKENI. Trimming cost V 6 bases and J 10 bases, with 19 bases left between them. CDR3 size: 15 residues. CDR3 sequence: CASSPDRGSPSPLHF. The CDR3 DNA follows: TGTGCCAGCTCTCCGGATAGGGGAAGTCCATCACCCCTCCACTTT.

The rearrangement links TRBV19 to TRBJ2-7, with D tentatively TRBD1 (5 bases). The length of the CDR3 is 14 residues. Between the trimmed V and J ends, which lost 6 bases and 0 bases, there was a span of 12 bases. Germline CDR1 is LNHDA and CDR2 is SQIVND (reference sequence). The chain's CDR3 is CASRDRKTSYEQYF. DNA for the CDR3: TGTGCCAGTAGAGACAGAAAAACCTCCTACGAGCAGTACTTC.

The V gene is TRBV5-1, the J gene TRBJ2-2, with 8 bases lining up with TRBD1. CDR1 is SGHRS and CDR2 is YFSETQ in the germline V gene. J lost 2 bases, V lost 4 bases, and 4 bases had no gene match. This CDR3 has 15 residues. CDR3 DNA: TGCGCCAGCAGCGCATCAGGGGGCAACACCGGGGAGCTGTTTTTT. It translates to CASSASGGNTGELFF. The entire variable domain, with the rest obtained from reference TRBV5-1 and TRBJ2-2, is as follows: KAGVTQTPRYLIKTRGQQVTLSCSPISGHRSVSWYQQTPGQGLQFLFEYFSETQRNKGNFPGRFSGRQFSNSRSEMNVSTLELGDSALYLCASSASGGNTGELFFGEGSRLTVL.

A note on this clone: Other DNA sequences in this specimen translate into the identical CDR3. The chain carries TRBV9 and TRBJ1-1; D is perhaps TRBD1 (6 bases). CDR1 is SGDLS, CDR2 YYNGEE, per germline. The CDR3 has 15 amino acids. V dropped 0 bases and J dropped 2 bases, with 11 bases sitting between them. The CDR3 sequence: CASSVAPQGNTEAFF. For the CDR3, the DNA is TGTGCCAGCAGCGTAGCTCCACAGGGCAACACTGAAGCTTTCTTT. The full variable domain, rest sourced from reference TRBV9 and TRBJ1-1, is DSGVTQTPKHLITATGQRVTLRCSPRSGDLSVYWYQQSLDQGLQFLIQYYNGEERAKGNILERFSAQQFPDLHSELNLSSLELGDSALYFCASSVAPQGNTEAFFGQGTRLTVV.

This clone was seen just once. The V call is TRBV9, the J call TRBJ1-3; D is uncertain. V was trimmed by 4 bases and J by 0 bases, leaving 14 bases between them. The V gene's germline CDR1 is SGDLS and CDR2 YYNGEE. The CDR3 extends over 16 amino acids. The CDR3 spells CASSSLVEASGNTIYF. The CDR3 nucleotides read TGTGCCAGCAGCTCCCTCGTGGAGGCCTCTGGAAACACCATATATTTT.

V and J are TRBV7-2 and TRBJ2-5, with 9 nucleotides matching TRBD2. The V gene's germline CDR1 is SGHTA and CDR2 FQGNSA. V gave up 1 base and J gave up 7 bases; unmatched junction bases: 10. The CDR3 has 16 amino acids. This CDR3 is CASSLGSAGGDGTQYF. The CDR3 nucleotides are TGTGCCAGCAGCTTAGGTTCCGCGGGGGGGGACGGGACCCAGTACTTC.

The V call is TRBV11-3, the J call TRBJ1-4, with no clear D. Germline V gives CDR1 SGHNT, CDR2 YENEEA. V lost 3 bases, J lost 3 bases, and 11 bases lay in between. This CDR3 contains 15 residues. CDR3 nucleotides: TGTGCCAGCAGCTTGAGACCCACAGCTAATGAAAAACTGTTTTTT. Its protein product is CASSLRPTANEKLFF.

The chain couples TRBV7-8 to TRBJ2-1, with a possible D match to TRBD1 (6 bases). V lost 4 bases to trimming and J lost 5 bases, with 15 bases between them. Germline lookup yields CDR1 SGHVS and CDR2 FQNEAQ. CDR3 length: 15 residues. Written as DNA, the CDR3 is TGTGCCAGCAGCTCCCGCGACAGGCCAAACAATGAGCAGTTCTTC. Residues: CASSSRDRPNNEQFF. The variable domain in full, with the rest retrieved from reference TRBV7-8 and TRBJ2-1, is GAGVSQSPRYKVAKRGQDVALRCDPISGHVSLFWYQQALGQGPEFLTYFQNEAQLDKSGLPSDRFFAERPEGSVSTLKIQRTQQEDSAVYLCASSSRDRPNNEQFFGPGTRLTVL.

The DNA for the CDR3 is TGTGCCAGTGGGACAGGCATGGGAGAGCAGTACTTC. It encodes CASGTGMGEQYF. The chain carries TRBV19 and TRBJ2-7; 8 bases line up with TRBD1. CDR3 length: 12 residues. Germline trimming cut 8 bases from V and 7 bases from J; bases unmatched to any gene: 7. CDR1 is LNHDA, CDR2 SQIVND, per germline (reference sequence).

This clone was counted a single time. The rearrangement uses TRBV6-5 and TRBJ2-1, with TRBD1 matching over 7 bases. Germline V lookup: CDR1 MNHEY, CDR2 SVGAGI. The junction had 5 bases not matched to a gene; V was cut back by 6 bases and J by 0 bases. The CDR3 has 15 amino acids. The CDR3 DNA reads TGTGCCAGCAGGACAAGGACAGGCTCCTACAATGAGCAGTTCTTC. It specifies CASRTRTGSYNEQFF.

V is TRBV15 and J is TRBJ1-1, with 7 bases lining up with TRBD1. The CDR3 contains 12 residues. From germline, CDR1 is LNHNV and CDR2 YYDKDF (reference sequence). The J segment lost 9 bases and the V segment lost 0 bases, leaving 1 base of the junction unmatched. CDR3 protein: CATSRDRGKAFF. As DNA, the CDR3 is TGTGCCACCAGCAGAGACAGGGGGAAAGCTTTCTTT.

The chain couples TRBV29-1 to TRBJ1-2; D not resolved. V lost 3 bases and J 5 bases, leaving 7 bases between the germline ends. Per the germline V gene, CDR1 is SQVTM and CDR2 is ANQGSEA. The CDR3 contains 11 residues. The CDR3 is CSVEGRYGYTF. In DNA, the CDR3 is TGCAGCGTTGAGGGCAGATATGGCTACACCTTC. The full variable domain, in which reference TRBV29-1 and TRBJ1-2 provide the parts outside the CDR3, is SAVISQKPSRDICQRGTSLTIQCQVDSQVTMMFWYRQQPGQSLTLIATANQGSEATYESGFVIDKFPISRPNLTFSTLTVSNMSPEDSSIYLCSVEGRYGYTFGSGTRLTVV.

The rearrangement joins TRBV5-1 to TRBJ1-1; no firm D call. This CDR3 contains 13 residues. Between the trimmed V and J ends, which lost 2 bases and 2 bases, there was a span of 7 bases. In germline, CDR1 is SGHRS, CDR2 YFSETQ. In nucleotides, the CDR3 is TGCGCCAGCAGCTTAACTGATAACACTGAAGCTTTCTTT. It translates to CASSLTDNTEAFF.

The chain joins TRBV12-3 or TRBV12-4 to TRBJ1-6; D not certain. The V gene lost 4 bases and the J gene lost 6 bases, with 7 bases spanning the gap. This CDR3 comprises 13 residues. CDR3 residues: CASSSAVNSPLHF. The CDR3 nucleotides read TGTGCCAGCAGTTCGGCGGTTAATTCACCCCTCCACTTT.

The chain is built from TRBV7-2 and TRBJ2-7; 9 bases align to TRBD1. Trimming cost V 3 bases and J 3 bases; bases outside gene matches: 6. Germline values: CDR1 SGHTA, CDR2 FQGNSA. This CDR3 has 15 amino acids. The CDR3 here is CASSLAPGQGYEQYF. The CDR3 coding sequence is TGTGCCAGCAGCTTGGCTCCGGGACAGGGCTACGAGCAGTACTTC.